The rows below give T cell receptor beta chains drawn from one sample of a study of T cells in Graves' hyperthyroidism and ophthalmopathy. TCRdb called the multiplex PCR reads again in MiXCR, with one record for every CDR3 protein. The sample carries tens of thousands of distinct CDR3 sequences, roughly 51% recorded once. The specimen sequenced was peripheral blood or thyroid tissue (not recorded which). All receptors come from a man between 18 and 29 years old with Graves' hyperthyroidism. Both conserved end residues are part of each CDR3. A D gene is named only where the DNA matches it firmly. A row's size may be missing; if present it is once, few, many or a size class.

>TRBJ1-6|TRBV4-2|.|many
CASSQQFGGSPLHF
TGTGCCAGCAGCCAACAGTTCGGGGGCTCACCCCTCCACTTT
>TRBJ1-2|TRBV12-3/TRBV12-4|TRBD1|.
CASRPQGTGPTF
TGTGCCAGCAGACCCCAGGGGACAGGGCCCACCTTC
>TRBJ2-3|TRBV12-3/TRBV12-4|.|many
CASSGEVDTQYF
TGTGCCAGCAGTGGGGAGGTCGATACGCAGTATTTT
>TRBJ1-5|TRBV7-9|.|many
CASSSTGYDSNQPQHF
TGTGCCAGCAGCTCAACAGGTTATGATAGCAATCAGCCCCAGCATTTT
>TRBJ2-2|TRBV12-3/TRBV12-4|TRBD2|many
CASTRGGTSGASAWELFF
TGTGCCAGCACCCGAGGGGGAACTAGCGGGGCATCGGCTTGGGAGCTGTTTTTT
>TRBJ1-2|TRBV19|TRBD1|.
CATRTGPRGYTF
TGTGCCACTCGGACAGGGCCGCGGGGCTACACCTTC
>TRBJ2-6|TRBV9|.|few
CASGAGGGRANVLTF
TGTGCCAGCGGCGCTGGCGGCGGTCGGGCCAACGTCCTGACTTTC
>TRBJ2-5|TRBV9|.|few
CASSVDPTQETQYF
TGTGCCAGCAGCGTAGACCCAACCCAAGAGACCCAGTACTTC
>TRBJ2-7|TRBV19|.|few
CASEGPGEQYF
TGTGCCAGCGAAGGGCCAGGCGAGCAGTACTTC
>TRBJ2-7|TRBV29-1|.|.
CSVQGGYEQYF
TGCAGCGTGCAGGGGGGATACGAGCAGTACTTC
>TRBJ2-5|TRBV7-2|.|once
CASRTIRRNTGQGTQYF
TGTGCCAGCAGGACTATCAGAAGAAACACGGGCCAGGGGACCCAGTACTTC
>TRBJ2-7|TRBV12-3/TRBV12-4|.|few
CASSPTRSEQYF
TGTGCCAGCAGCCCAACCAGGAGCGAGCAGTACTTC
>TRBJ2-7|TRBV15|.|.
CATRGPSYEQYF
TGTGCCACCAGGGGGCCGTCCTACGAGCAGTACTTC
>TRBJ1-5|TRBV25-1|.|.
CASSLGQFNQPQHF
TGTGCCAGCAGTTTAGGGCAGTTCAATCAGCCCCAGCATTTT
>TRBJ1-1|TRBV7-9|.|.
CASTPLPGLNTEAFF
TGTGCCAGCACCCCTCTTCCAGGTTTGAACACTGAAGCTTTCTTT
>TRBJ2-5|TRBV10-3|TRBD1|.
CAISESPGQGRETQYF
TGTGCCATCAGTGAGTCCCCGGGACAGGGACGAGAGACCCAGTACTTC
>TRBJ1-5|TRBV15|.|.
CATSSLGEQPQHF
TGTGCCACCAGCAGCTTGGGGGAGCAGCCCCAGCATTTT
>TRBJ2-3|TRBV7-2|.|many
CASSLGGGKGADTQYF
TGTGCCAGCAGCTTAGGAGGCGGGAAGGGTGCAGATACGCAGTATTTT
>TRBJ2-7|TRBV13|.|medium-sized
CASSLGPDNSYEQYF
TGTGCCAGCAGCTTAGGCCCGGACAACTCCTACGAGCAGTACTTC
>TRBJ2-2|TRBV20-1|TRBD2|.
CSADELAGVTGELFF
TGCAGTGCCGACGAACTAGCGGGAGTCACCGGGGAGCTGTTTTTT
>TRBJ1-2|TRBV27|.|many
CASSSAYMDSNYGYTF
TGTGCCAGCAGTTCGGCCTACATGGACAGTAACTATGGCTACACCTTC
>TRBJ1-1|TRBV10-3|TRBD1|.
CAISEVPGQGSEAFF
TGTGCCATCAGTGAGGTCCCGGGACAGGGATCTGAAGCTTTCTTT
>TRBJ2-7|TRBV10-2|.|once
CASSESRQLYF
TGCGCCAGCAGTGAGTCGAGGCAGTTGTACTTC
>TRBJ1-2|TRBV20-1|.|many
CSARVTYYGYTF
TGCAGTGCTAGAGTCACCTACTATGGCTACACCTTC
>TRBJ1-3|TRBV29-1|.|.
CSVAIWQHSGNTIYF
TGCAGCGTTGCCATATGGCAGCACTCTGGAAACACCATATATTTT
>TRBJ1-2|TRBV20-1|TRBD1|many
CSASRGQGARLSGGYTF
TGCAGTGCTAGCCGGGGACAGGGGGCGCGCCTCAGTGGGGGCTACACCTTC
>TRBJ2-2|TRBV19|TRBD1|many
CASSTRTGAMTGELFF
TGTGCCAGTAGTACCCGGACAGGGGCTATGACCGGGGAGCTGTTTTTT
>TRBJ1-1|TRBV29-1|.|.
CSGQLRDTEAFF
TGCAGCGGACAACTCAGGGACACTGAAGCTTTCTTT
>TRBJ1-5|TRBV29-1|.|.
CSVALGGELTGELF
TGCAGCGTTGCGTTGGGGGGAGAGCTAACCGGGGAGCTGTTT
>TRBJ1-2|TRBV20-1|TRBD1|.
CSAGGQGQNYGYTF
TGCAGTGCTGGTGGACAGGGACAAAACTATGGCTACACCTTC
>TRBJ1-1|TRBV12-3/TRBV12-4|TRBD1|.
CASSLFRDRNTEAFF
TGTGCCAGCAGCCTATTCCGGGACAGGAACACTGAAGCTTTCTTT
>TRBJ2-5|TRBV24-1|TRBD1|many
CATGGDRGLLETQYF
TGTGCCACCGGGGGAGACAGGGGGCTTTTGGAGACCCAGTACTTC
>TRBJ2-2|TRBV5-4|.|many
CASSPQGLVAGELFF
TGTGCCAGCAGCCCGCAGGGTTTGGTCGCCGGGGAGCTGTTTTTT
>TRBJ1-4|TRBV19|.|.
CASSIVLRYEKLFF
TGTGCCAGTAGTATAGTCCTTCGGTATGAAAAACTGTTTTTT
>TRBJ2-7|TRBV6-5|TRBD2|.
CASSTLAGLLKQYF
TGTGCCAGCAGTACACTAGCGGGATTATTGAAACAGTACTTC
>TRBJ1-2|TRBV29-1|.|few
CSVEADGGGNYGYTF
TGCAGCGTTGAAGCGGACGGCGGGGGGAACTATGGCTACACCTTC